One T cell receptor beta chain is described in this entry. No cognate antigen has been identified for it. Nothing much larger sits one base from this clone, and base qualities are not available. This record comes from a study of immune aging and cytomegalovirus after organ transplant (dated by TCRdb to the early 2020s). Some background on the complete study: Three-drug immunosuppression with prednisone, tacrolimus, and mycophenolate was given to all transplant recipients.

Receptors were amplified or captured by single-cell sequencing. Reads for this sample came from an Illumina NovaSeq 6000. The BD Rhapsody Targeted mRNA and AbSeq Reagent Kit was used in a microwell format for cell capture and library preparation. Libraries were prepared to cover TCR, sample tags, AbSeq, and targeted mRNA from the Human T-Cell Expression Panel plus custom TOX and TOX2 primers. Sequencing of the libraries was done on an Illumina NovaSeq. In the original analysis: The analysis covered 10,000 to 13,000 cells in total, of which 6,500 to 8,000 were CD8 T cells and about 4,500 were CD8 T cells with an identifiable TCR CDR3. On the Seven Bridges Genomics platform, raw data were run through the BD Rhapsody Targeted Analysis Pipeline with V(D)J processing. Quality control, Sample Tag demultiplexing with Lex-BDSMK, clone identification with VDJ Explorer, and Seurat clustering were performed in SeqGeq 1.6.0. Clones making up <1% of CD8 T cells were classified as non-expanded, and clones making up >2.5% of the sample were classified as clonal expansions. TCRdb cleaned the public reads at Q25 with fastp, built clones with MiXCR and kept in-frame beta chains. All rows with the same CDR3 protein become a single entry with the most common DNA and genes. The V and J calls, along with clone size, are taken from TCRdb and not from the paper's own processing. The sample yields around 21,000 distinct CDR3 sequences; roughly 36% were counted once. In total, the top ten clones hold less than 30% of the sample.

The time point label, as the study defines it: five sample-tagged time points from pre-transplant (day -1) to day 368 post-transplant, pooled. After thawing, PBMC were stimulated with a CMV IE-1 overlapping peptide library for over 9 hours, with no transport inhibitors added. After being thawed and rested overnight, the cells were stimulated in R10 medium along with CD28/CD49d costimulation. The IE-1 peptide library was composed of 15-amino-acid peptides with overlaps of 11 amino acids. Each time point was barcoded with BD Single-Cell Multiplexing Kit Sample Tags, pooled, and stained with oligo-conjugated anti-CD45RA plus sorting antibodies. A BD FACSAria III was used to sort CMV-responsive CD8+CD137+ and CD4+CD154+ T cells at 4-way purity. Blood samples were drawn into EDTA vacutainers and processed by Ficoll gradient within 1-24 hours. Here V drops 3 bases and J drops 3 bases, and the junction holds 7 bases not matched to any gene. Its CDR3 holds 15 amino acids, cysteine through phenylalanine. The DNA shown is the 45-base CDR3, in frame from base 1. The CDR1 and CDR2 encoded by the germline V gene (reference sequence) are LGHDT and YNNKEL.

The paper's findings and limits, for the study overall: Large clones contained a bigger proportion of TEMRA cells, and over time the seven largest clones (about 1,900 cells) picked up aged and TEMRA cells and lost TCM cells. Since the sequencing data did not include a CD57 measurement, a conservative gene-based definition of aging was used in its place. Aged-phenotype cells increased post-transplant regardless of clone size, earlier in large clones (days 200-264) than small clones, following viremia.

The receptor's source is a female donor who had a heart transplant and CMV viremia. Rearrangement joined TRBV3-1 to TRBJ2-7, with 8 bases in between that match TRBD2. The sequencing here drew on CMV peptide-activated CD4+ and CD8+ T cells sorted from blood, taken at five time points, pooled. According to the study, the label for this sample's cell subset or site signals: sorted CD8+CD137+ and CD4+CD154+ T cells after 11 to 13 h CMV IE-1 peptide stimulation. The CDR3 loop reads CASSHTGGPNYEQYF. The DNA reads TGTGCCAGCAGCCACACGGGAGGGCCGAACTACGAGCAGTACTTC.